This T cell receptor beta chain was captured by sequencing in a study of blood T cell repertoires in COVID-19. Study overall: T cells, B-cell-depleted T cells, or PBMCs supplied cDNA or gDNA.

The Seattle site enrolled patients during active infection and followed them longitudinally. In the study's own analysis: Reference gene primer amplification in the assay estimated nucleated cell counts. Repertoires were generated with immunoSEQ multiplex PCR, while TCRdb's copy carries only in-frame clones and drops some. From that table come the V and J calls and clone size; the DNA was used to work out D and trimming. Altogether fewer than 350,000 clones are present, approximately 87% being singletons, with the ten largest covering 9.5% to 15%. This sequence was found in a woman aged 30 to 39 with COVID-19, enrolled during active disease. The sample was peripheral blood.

CDR3 residues: CASSSGALSGGQLETQYF. Written as DNA, the CDR3 is TGCGCCAGCAGCTCGGGGGCCCTCTCGGGGGGGCAGTTGGAGACCCAGTACTTC. The chain carries TRBV5-1 and TRBJ2-5; 8 bases line up with TRBD2. Germline assignment: CDR1 SGHRS and CDR2 YFSETQ. J gave up 5 bases and V 3 bases, and 18 bases lay outside the gene matches. The CDR3 covers 18 residues. The full variable domain, its missing parts supplied by reference TRBV5-1 and TRBJ2-5, is KAGVTQTPRYLIKTRGQQVTLSCSPISGHRSVSWYQQTPGQGLQFLFEYFSETQRNKGNFPGRFSGRQFSNSRSEMNVSTLELGDSALYLCASSSGALSGGQLETQYFGPGTRLLVL.